Shown below are 20 T cell receptor beta chains from a single sample sequenced in a study of glioma-infiltrating T cells after dendritic cell vaccination. TCRdb's copy holds only in-frame clones and misses some; the assay was immunoSEQ multiplex PCR. This sample has fewer than 45,000 clones, with approximately 82% found just once. Source: blood, taken before dendritic cell vaccination. The receptors come from a human donor with glioblastoma.

V and J are TRBV4-1 and TRBJ2-3, with D unresolved. Germline V lookup: CDR1 MGHRA, CDR2 YSYEKL. V dropped 4 bases and J dropped 3 bases, with 11 bases sitting between them. This CDR3 has 14 amino acids. CDR3 coding DNA: TGCGCCAGCAGCCTCGGTCCCGAGACAGATACGCAGTATTTT. It encodes CASSLGPETDTQYF.

This clone was counted once. V and J are TRBV2 and TRBJ2-2, with D possibly matching TRBD1 (6 bases). V gave up 5 bases and J gave up 4 bases, with 14 bases separating them. The CDR3 totals 15 residues. Germline lookup yields CDR1 SNHLY and CDR2 FYNNEI. As DNA, the CDR3 is TGTGCCAGCAGTTACCGCGGACAGACCACCGGGGAGCTGTTTTTT. Translated: CASSYRGQTTGELFF.

This clone was observed once. The chain employs TRBV4-1 and TRBJ2-1; 9 positions agree with TRBD2. Germline CDR1 is MGHRA and CDR2 is YSYEKL. The length of the CDR3 is 18 residues. Trimming at V came to 0 bases and at J to 2 bases, leaving 8 bases not matched to a gene. In DNA form, the CDR3 reads TGCGCCAGCAGCCAAGATCCTCATGGACTAGCGACCTACAATGAGCAGTTCTTC. Its protein is CASSQDPHGLATYNEQFF.

The V gene is TRBV5-6, the J gene TRBJ1-2, with 8 bases identical to TRBD1. The CDR3 covers 14 residues. Germline CDR1 and CDR2: SGHDT and YYEEEE. V shed 4 bases and J 4 bases; nucleotides not matched to a gene: 6. The CDR3 loop is CASSPGTGPYGYTF. As DNA, the CDR3 is TGTGCCAGCAGCCCCGGGACAGGACCCTATGGCTACACCTTC.

The sample holds one count of this clone. V usage is TRBV6-5 and J usage is TRBJ2-5, with TRBD1 identical over 9 bases. This CDR3 region has 13 residues. Germline lookup yields CDR1 MNHEY and CDR2 SVGAGI. V shed 4 bases, J shed 11 bases, and the junction held 8 bases outside the gene matches. The CDR3 protein is CASSSGTGWEQYF. The CDR3 DNA reads as TGTGCCAGCAGTTCCGGGACAGGGTGGGAGCAGTACTTC.

V is TRBV29-1 and J is TRBJ2-7; 10 nucleotides align to TRBD1. This CDR3 contains 12 residues. Germline V gene data show CDR1 as SQVTM and CDR2 as ANQGSEA. Trimming removed 7 bases from V and 6 bases from J; junction bases left unmatched: 6. The CDR3 DNA sequence: TGCAGCGGAGGACAGGGGGACGGCGAGCAGTACTTC. Encoded protein: CSGGQGDGEQYF.

This clone was seen only once. The V and J genes are TRBV19 and TRBJ2-7, with 8 positions matching TRBD1. The V gene end was trimmed by 3 bases and the J gene end by 3 bases; junction bases not matched to a gene: 13. The CDR3 runs to 17 residues. Germline V CDR1 and CDR2: LNHDA, SQIVND (reference sequence). Here the CDR3 reads CASSMRQGFAAVYEQYF. CDR3 coding DNA: TGTGCCAGTAGTATGCGACAGGGGTTTGCTGCCGTCTACGAGCAGTACTTC. The full variable domain, in which reference TRBV19 and TRBJ2-7 provide the parts outside the CDR3, is DGGITQSPKYLFRKEGQNVTLSCEQNLNHDAMYWYRQDPGQGLRLIYYSQIVNDFQKGDIAEGYSVSREKKESFPLTVTSAQKNPTAFYLCASSMRQGFAAVYEQYFGPGTRLTVT.

This clone was seen more than once but under ten times. The chain links TRBV6-5 to TRBJ2-7, with unresolved D. Per germline, CDR1 MNHEY and CDR2 SVGAGI. Trimming left V 0 bases short and J 3 bases short, with 9 bases between. The CDR3 runs 14 residues. This chain's CDR3 is CASSYSDRYYEQYF. In nucleotides, the CDR3 is TGTGCCAGCAGTTACTCTGATAGATACTACGAGCAGTACTTC.

With regard to this clone: A read error may account for a junction end that differs from germline. This rearrangement joins TRBV7-7 to TRBJ2-5; 9 positions agree with TRBD2. CDR3 size: 16 residues. Germline V gene lookup returns CDR1 SSHAT and CDR2 FNYEAQ (reference sequence). DNA of the CDR3: TGTGCTAGCAGCTTAGGCGGGGGGGGCGCCGGAGAGACCCAGTACTTC. Amino acid sequence: CASSLGGGGAGETQYF.

The CDR3 DNA reads TGCGCCAGCAGCCCCTCAGGGGTACTGACCCAGTACTTC. This sequence encodes CASSPSGVLTQYF. This chain links TRBV5-1 with TRBJ2-5; D possibly corresponds to TRBD1 (6 bases). V lost 4 bases and J lost 7, with 14 bases in between. The CDR3 sequence is 13 residues long. CDR1 and CDR2 (germline): SGHRS, YFSETQ. Based on the CDR3 plus reference TRBV5-1 and TRBJ2-5, the full variable domain is KAGVTQTPRYLIKTRGQQVTLSCSPISGHRSVSWYQQTPGQGLQFLFEYFSETQRNKGNFPGRFSGRQFSNSRSEMNVSTLELGDSALYLCASSPSGVLTQYFGPGTRLLVL.

This clone was counted a few times. The chain combines TRBV4-3 with TRBJ1-2, with D unclear. Germline V gives CDR1 LGHNA, CDR2 YSLEER. The CDR3 length is 15 residues. Trimming cost V 1 base and J 5 bases, with 14 bases left between them. The CDR3, as DNA: TGCGCCAGCAGCCAAGGACGTCGGGGAGGATATGGCTACACCTTC. Translating it yields CASSQGRRGGYGYTF.

The chain recombines TRBV7-3 with TRBJ1-5; 7 bases line up with TRBD1. The CDR3 sequence is 13 residues long. Unmatched junction bases numbered 0, after V lost 2 bases and J lost 5 bases. The germline gives CDR1 SGHTA, CDR2 FQGTGA. In DNA, the CDR3 is TGTGCCAGCAGCTTAGACAGGGATCAGCCCCAGCATTTT. Translated, it gives CASSLDRDQPQHF.

The chain recombines TRBV5-7 with TRBJ1-2; TRBD1 matches at 7 bases. TRBV5-7 is annotated as an ORF whose role is uncertain. V gave up 4 bases and J gave up 4 bases; unmatched junction bases: 4. CDR3 length: 13 amino acids. The CDR3 bases are TGTGCCAGCAGCATGGACAGGTCCTATGGCTACACCTTC. Amino acids: CASSMDRSYGYTF.

This CDR3 reads CATSPDRGRTGELFF. The CDR3 DNA sequence: TGTGCCACCAGTCCCGACAGGGGGCGCACCGGGGAGCTGTTTTTT. This chain links TRBV15 with TRBJ2-2; 10 bases agree with TRBD1. This CDR3 spans 15 amino acids. V gave up 6 bases and J gave up 4 bases; unmatched junction bases: 5. Per germline, CDR1 LNHNV and CDR2 YYDKDF (reference sequence). Combining the CDR3 with reference TRBV15 and TRBJ2-2 gives the whole variable domain DAMVIQNPRYQVTQFGKPVTLSCSQTLNHNVMYWYQQKSSQAPKLLFHYYDKDFNNEADTPDNFQSRRPNTSFCFLDIRSPGLGDTAMYLCATSPDRGRTGELFFGEGSRLTVL.

This clone was picked up one time. This CDR3 is also generated by other DNA sequences in the sample. The genes are TRBV7-8 and TRBJ2-7, with TRBD1 matching over 7 bases. CDR1 and CDR2 from the germline V gene are SGHVS and FQNEAQ. There are 13 residues in the CDR3. Trimming removed 1 base from V and 4 bases from J; junction bases left unmatched: 1. The CDR3 DNA reads TGTGCCAGCAGCTTAGGCAGGGGGTACGAGCAGTACTTC. This encodes CASSLGRGYEQYF.

This sequence joins TRBV2 and TRBJ2-5; TRBD2 matches 10 bases. The germline V gene has CDR1 SNHLY and CDR2 FYNNEI. This CDR3 has 13 residues. V lost 7 bases, J lost 8 bases, and 7 bases stayed unmatched. The CDR3 bases are TGTGCCAGCAATAGCGGGGGGCTCGAAACCCAGTACTTC. Protein: CASNSGGLETQYF.

The rearrangement links TRBV7-2 to TRBJ2-5, with 12 bases matching TRBD2. The CDR3 runs 16 residues. The J segment lost 5 bases and the V segment lost 5 bases, leaving 9 bases of the junction unmatched. Germline values: CDR1 SGHTA, CDR2 FQGNSA. CDR3 in DNA: TGTGCCAGCAGCCCGTCTAGCGGGGGGGCCCAGGAGACCCAGTACTTC. This sequence encodes CASSPSSGGAQETQYF.

As concerns this clone: Different DNA sequences within this sample yield the same CDR3. The CDR3 nucleotides are TGCGCCAGCAGTGAGTTCACAGGGGGTTCCCCCCTCCACTTT. Translated: CASSEFTGGSPLHF. The V gene is TRBV10-2, the J gene TRBJ1-6, with 8 nucleotides matching TRBD1. The V gene end was trimmed by 1 base and the J gene end by 13 bases; junction bases not matched to a gene: 6. Germline loops: CDR1 WSHSY, CDR2 SAAADI. CDR3 size: 14 residues.

CDR3 nucleotides: TGTGCCAGTAGTCTGGATCGGGGGGGGGAACAGCCCCAGCATTTT. It specifies CASSLDRGGEQPQHF. The chain has TRBV19 and TRBJ1-5, with D possibly matching TRBD1 (5 bases). CDR1 LNHDA and CDR2 SQIVND come from the germline V gene (reference sequence). Trimming removed 5 bases from V and 7 bases from J, with 18 bases in between. This CDR3 region has 15 residues.

The CDR3 region is CASSEAYSYGYTF. The CDR3 DNA sequence: TGTGCCAGCAGTGAAGCGTACAGCTATGGCTACACCTTC. The chain joins TRBV6-1 to TRBJ1-2, with D hard to call. Germline values: CDR1 MNHNS, CDR2 SASEGT. The CDR3 spans 13 residues. Trimming took 0 bases from V and 4 from J, leaving 6 bases between them.